This TCR beta chain was retrieved from a study of cytomegalovirus exposure and HLA in healthy donors. This CDR3 region has 16 residues. Trimming removed 4 bases at V and 1 base at J, with 17 bases between. Germline CDR1 is SGHRS and CDR2 is YFSETQ. Method: immunoSEQ multiplex PCR; TCRdb's copy keeps in-frame clones and lacks some. Here the sample spans 150,000 to 200,000 clones, approximately 96% being singletons. Study observations and caveats: The tendency of first-cohort TCR clusters to co-occur in the 110 or so validation repertoires emerged from a later analysis. The investigators catalogued 150 to 200 TCR beta chains as cytomegalovirus-associated. According to reports, the classifier identified cytomegalovirus status with high specificity and sensitivity.

For this clone: Its matching antigen is unknown.

The validation cohort, a group of over a hundred subjects, included the donors and was separate from the roughly 620-subject first cohort. Sequencing was done on a sample of PBMCs. The chain uses TRBV5-1 and TRBJ1-1; tentative D call: TRBD1 (5 bases). The TCR was taken from a woman younger than 30 in good health and CMV-seronegative. In nucleotides, the CDR3 is TGCGCCAGCAGCCCCGCGGGGGGGGGAGAGAACACTGAAGCTTTCTTT. Translation: CASSPAGGGENTEAFF.